This TCR beta chain derives from a study of human T cells and chemical hapten exposure. Study-wide context: Diphenylcyclopropenone, dosed weekly to the scalp, was given to patients throughout the roughly 23-week study. Notes on the study in general: Sensitizing with DPC caused no change in TCRs above 1 in 1000 frequency.

Time point: patch test 1, 2 weeks after DPC sensitization. The treatment: therapeutic diphenylcyclopropenone sensitization with weekly scalp DPC. From whole blood left unfractionated, total RNA was extracted. This clonotype was counted between two and nine times. Its antigen is not known. V was clipped by 3 bases and J by 2 bases; unmatched bases: 5. CDR3 size: 15 residues. The germline V gene has CDR1 MDHEN and CDR2 SYDVKM. Each CDR3 protein is one row after TCRdb ran MiXCR on the RACE reads. The sample contains 150,000 to 200,000 distinct CDR3 sequences, about 14% of which appear only once. This clonotype was obtained from a woman in her twenties or thirties with alopecia areata. Some clones in this sample may be carry-over from other donors' samples. Sample: whole blood, taken in connection with sensitization to the hapten diphenylcyclopropenone (DPC). V usage is TRBV28 and J usage is TRBJ2-7; 9 nucleotides match TRBD2. CDR3 in amino acids: CASSFGRLAAYEQYF. CDR3 in DNA: TGTGCCAGCAGTTTTGGGCGACTAGCGGCCTACGAGCAGTACTTC.